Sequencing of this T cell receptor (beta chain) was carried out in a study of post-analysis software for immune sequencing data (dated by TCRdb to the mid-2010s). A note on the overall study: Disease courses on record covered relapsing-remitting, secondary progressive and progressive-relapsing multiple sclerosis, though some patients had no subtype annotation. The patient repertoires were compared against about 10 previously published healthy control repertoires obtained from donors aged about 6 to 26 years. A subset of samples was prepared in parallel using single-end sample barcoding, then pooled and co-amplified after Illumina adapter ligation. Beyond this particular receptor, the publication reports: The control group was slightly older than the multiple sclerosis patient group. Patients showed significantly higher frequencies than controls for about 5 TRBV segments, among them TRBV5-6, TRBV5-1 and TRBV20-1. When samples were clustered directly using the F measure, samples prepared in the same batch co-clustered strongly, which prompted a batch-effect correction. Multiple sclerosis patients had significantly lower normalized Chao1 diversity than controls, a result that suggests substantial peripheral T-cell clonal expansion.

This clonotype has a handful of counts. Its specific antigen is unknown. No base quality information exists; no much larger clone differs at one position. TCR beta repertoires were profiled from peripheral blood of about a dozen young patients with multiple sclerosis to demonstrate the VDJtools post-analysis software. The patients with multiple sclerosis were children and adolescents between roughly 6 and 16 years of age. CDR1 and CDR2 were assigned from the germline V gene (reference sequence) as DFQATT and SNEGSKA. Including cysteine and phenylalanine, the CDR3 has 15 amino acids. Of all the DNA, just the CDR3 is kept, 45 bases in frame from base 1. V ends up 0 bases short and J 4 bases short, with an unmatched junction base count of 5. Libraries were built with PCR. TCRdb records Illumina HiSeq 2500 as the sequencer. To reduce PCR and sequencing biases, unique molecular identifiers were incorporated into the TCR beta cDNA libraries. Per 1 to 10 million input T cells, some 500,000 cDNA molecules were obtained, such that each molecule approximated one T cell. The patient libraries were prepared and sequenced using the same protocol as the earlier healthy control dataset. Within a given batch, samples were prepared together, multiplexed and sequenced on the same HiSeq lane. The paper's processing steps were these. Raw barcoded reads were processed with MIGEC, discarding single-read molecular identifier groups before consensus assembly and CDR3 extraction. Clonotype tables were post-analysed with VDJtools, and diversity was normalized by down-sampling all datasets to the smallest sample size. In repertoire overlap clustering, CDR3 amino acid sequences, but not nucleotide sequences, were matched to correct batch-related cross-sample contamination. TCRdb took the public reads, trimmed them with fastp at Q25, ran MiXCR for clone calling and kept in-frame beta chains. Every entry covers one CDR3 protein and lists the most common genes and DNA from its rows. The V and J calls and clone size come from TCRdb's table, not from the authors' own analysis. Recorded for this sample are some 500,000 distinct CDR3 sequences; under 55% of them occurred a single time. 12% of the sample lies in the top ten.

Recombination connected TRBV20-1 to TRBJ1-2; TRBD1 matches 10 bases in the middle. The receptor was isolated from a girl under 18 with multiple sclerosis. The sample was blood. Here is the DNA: TGCAGTGCTAGAGATCGGACAGGGGGTTCCTATGGCTACACCTTC. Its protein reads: CSARDRTGGSYGYTF.